Many counts were recorded for the clone carrying this T cell receptor (beta chain). Amplification targeted TCR beta CDR3 regions from RNA transcripts. When the TCR CDR3 underwent first-round RT-PCR, the HTBI primer set was used. From the multiplex PCR reads, TCRdb called clonotypes with MiXCR, one entry per CDR3 protein. The sample lists approximately 300,000 distinct CDR3 sequences, over 15% seen once, with around 61% in the top ten. Disease lasting under 3 months, a NOSPECS grade of at least 4, and a Clinical Activity Score of at least 3 were features of the ophthalmopathy patients. This entry is derived from a study of T cells in Graves' hyperthyroidism and ophthalmopathy. This CDR3 region has 16 residues. Germline V gene lookup returns CDR1 SEHNR and CDR2 FQNEAQ (reference sequence). Trimming took 4 bases from V and 4 from J; bases not matched to a gene: 8.

The source material was blood. The source is a woman in her sixties or seventies with Graves' ophthalmopathy. V gene TRBV7-9 combines with J gene TRBJ2-2; 8 bases are a match to TRBD1. This chain's CDR3 is CASSSSWGQATGELFF. In DNA form, the CDR3 reads TGTGCCAGCAGCTCGTCGTGGGGACAGGCCACCGGGGAGCTGTTTTTT.